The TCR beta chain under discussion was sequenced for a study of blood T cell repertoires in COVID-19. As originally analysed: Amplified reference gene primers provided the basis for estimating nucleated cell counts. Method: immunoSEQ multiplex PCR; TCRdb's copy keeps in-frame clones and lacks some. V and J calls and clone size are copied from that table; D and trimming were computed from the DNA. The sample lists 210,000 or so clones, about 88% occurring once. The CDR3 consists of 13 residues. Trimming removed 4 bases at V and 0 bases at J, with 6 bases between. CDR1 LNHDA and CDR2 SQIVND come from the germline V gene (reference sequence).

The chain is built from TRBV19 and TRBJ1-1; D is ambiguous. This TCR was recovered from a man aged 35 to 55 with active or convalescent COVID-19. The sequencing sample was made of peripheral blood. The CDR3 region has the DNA TGTGCCAGTAGTACGGCGGTGAACACTGAAGCTTTCTTT. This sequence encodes CASSTAVNTEAFF. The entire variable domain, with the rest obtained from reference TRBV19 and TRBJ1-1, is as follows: DGGITQSPKYLFRKEGQNVTLSCEQNLNHDAMYWYRQDPGQGLRLIYYSQIVNDFQKGDIAEGYSVSREKKESFPLTVTSAQKNPTAFYLCASSTAVNTEAFFGQGTRLTVV.